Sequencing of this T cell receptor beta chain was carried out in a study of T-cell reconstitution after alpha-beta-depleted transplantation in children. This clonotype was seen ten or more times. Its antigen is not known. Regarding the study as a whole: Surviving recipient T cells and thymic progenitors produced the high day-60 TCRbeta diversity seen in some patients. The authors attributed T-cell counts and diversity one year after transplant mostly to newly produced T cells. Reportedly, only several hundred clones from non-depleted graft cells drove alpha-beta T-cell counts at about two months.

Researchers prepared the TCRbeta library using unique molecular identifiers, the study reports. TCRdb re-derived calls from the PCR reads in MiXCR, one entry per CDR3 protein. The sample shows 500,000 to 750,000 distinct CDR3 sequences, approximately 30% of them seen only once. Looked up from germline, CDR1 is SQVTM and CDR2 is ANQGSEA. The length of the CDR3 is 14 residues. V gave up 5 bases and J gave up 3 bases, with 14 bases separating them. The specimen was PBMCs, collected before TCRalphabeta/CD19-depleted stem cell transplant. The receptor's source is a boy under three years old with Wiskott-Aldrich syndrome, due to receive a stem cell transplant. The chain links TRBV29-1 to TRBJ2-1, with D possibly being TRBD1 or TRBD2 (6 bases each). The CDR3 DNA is TGCAGCGTTTATCCCGGGGGCTTCTACAATGAGCAGTTCTTC. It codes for CSVYPGGFYNEQFF.